This T cell receptor beta chain originates from a study of CD8+CD57+ T cells in acquired aplastic anemia. In the study overall: Sorted CD4+ plus CD8+ cells gave DNA averaging about 3.2 ug.

TCR beta VDJ combinations and CDR3 sequences were profiled from genomic DNA. Each CDR3 protein gets one entry after TCRdb re-called the reads with MiXCR. The data show 150,000 to 200,000 distinct CDR3 sequences, under 55% seen once. The CDR3 is made up of 12 amino acids. Trimming stripped 4 bases from V and 9 bases from J, with 16 bases between. Germline V gene data show CDR1 as SQVTM and CDR2 as ANQGSEA. This clonotype has just a few counts. This clonotype was sampled from a human donor in good health. The genes are TRBV29-1 and TRBJ2-7, with D possibly matching TRBD2 (6 bases). Sequencing used sorted CD4+, CD8+, or CD8+CD57+ T cells (not recorded which) from PBMCs. The CDR3 DNA reads as TGCAGCGTTGGGGCGGGGAGGAGTGGGCAGTACTTC. Translation gives CSVGAGRSGQYF.